This T cell receptor (beta chain) was captured in a study of T-cell reconstitution after alpha-beta-depleted transplantation in children. Study-wide points: At the one-year point after transplant, T-cell counts and TCRbeta diversity were found to come mostly from T cells that had been newly produced. Expanded graft clones numbering several hundred reportedly gave rise to alpha-beta T cells about two months after transplant.

Preparation of the TCRbeta library involved a method that used unique molecular identifiers. TCRdb ran MiXCR on the PCR reads and lists one entry per CDR3 protein. This table has 700,000 to 950,000 distinct CDR3 sequences, roughly 15% appearing once. Trimming removed 8 bases from V and 6 bases from J; junction bases left unmatched: 6. Germline V CDR1 and CDR2: SGHTA, FQGTGA. The CDR3 is made up of 14 amino acids. This clonotype was seen a few times. Its specificity is unknown. This chain links TRBV7-3 with TRBJ2-7, with 14 bases aligning to TRBD2. The TCR sequence derives from a male patient between 10 and 17 years old who had a stem cell transplant for acute lymphoblastic leukemia, so the T cells may come from the graft donor. The material was PBMCs, mostly from graft donor cells, obtained 360 days after TCRalphabeta/CD19-depleted stem cell transplant. CDR3 sequence (DNA): TGTGCCAGCGGATCCGGGACTAGCGGGAGCGAGCAGTACTTC. It specifies CASGSGTSGSEQYF.